The 8 T cell receptor beta chains listed next were all sequenced from one sample in a study of T cells in Graves' hyperthyroidism and ophthalmopathy. The source material, RNA transcripts, was used to amplify TCR beta CDR3 regions. During a first-round RT-PCR of the TCR CDR3, the HTBI primer set was used. TCRdb re-called the multiplex PCR reads through MiXCR, storing one row per CDR3 protein. The data show some 300,000 distinct CDR3 sequences, about an eighth seen once. The material sequenced was blood. These receptors all come from a woman between 25 and 40 years old with Graves' hyperthyroidism that later progressed to Graves' ophthalmopathy.

This clonotype appeared many times. The chain carries TRBV7-2 and TRBJ2-7; the D is unclear. Trimming pared 3 bases from V and 4 bases from J, leaving 4 bases between. This CDR3 is built from 11 residues. Germline CDR1 reads SGHTA; CDR2 reads FQGNSA. CDR3: CASSLTYEQYF. The CDR3 nucleotides are TGTGCCAGCAGCTTGACATACGAGCAGTACTTC.

The chain employs TRBV3-1 and TRBJ1-6; maybe TRBD1 (6 bases). This CDR3 spans 12 amino acids. The V end was cut by 7 bases, the J end by 10 bases, with 11 bases between. CDR1 is LGHDT, CDR2 YNNKEL, per germline (reference sequence). The CDR3 spells CASTGGRSPLHF. The DNA for the CDR3 is TGTGCCAGCACGGGGGGCAGGTCACCCCTCCACTTT.

This clonotype was found a few times. The chain has TRBV6-1 and TRBJ2-1; D is undetermined. In germline, CDR1 is MNHNS, CDR2 SASEGT. This CDR3 contains 13 residues. The chain's CDR3 is CVSEGLWYNEQFF. The CDR3, as DNA: TGTGTCAGTGAAGGATTGTGGTACAATGAGCAGTTCTTC.

This clonotype has just a few counts. The rearrangement links TRBV5-1 to TRBJ2-1; D is undetermined. The V gene's germline CDR1 is SGHRS and CDR2 YFSETQ. CDR3 length: 13 residues. V lost 7 bases to trimming and J lost 1 base, with 9 bases between them. This CDR3 is CASEDGSYNEQFF. The CDR3 DNA reads as TGCGCCAGCGAAGACGGATCCTACAATGAGCAGTTCTTC.

In this sample, this clonotype turned up many times. The V and J genes are TRBV9 and TRBJ1-1; TRBD1 might be the D (6 bases). The CDR3 spans 15 residues. The V end was cut by 3 bases, the J end by 2 bases, with 14 bases between. CDR1 and CDR2 (germline): SGDLS, YYNGEE. Here the CDR3 reads CASSGGGGDNTEAFF. The CDR3 coding sequence is TGTGCCAGCAGCGGAGGGGGGGGTGACAACACTGAAGCTTTCTTT.

Of note for this clonotype: Since a much larger clone is just one base distant, this may be a read error. The V gene is TRBV12-3 or TRBV12-4, the J gene TRBJ2-1; either TRBD1 or TRBD2 may fit D (5 bases each). The last part of the DNA fits TRBJ2-7 better; the J call may be wrong. The CDR3 loop spans 13 amino acids. As DNA, the CDR3 is TGTGCCAGCAGGATGACAGACTACAATGAGCAGTACTTC. It encodes CASRMTDYNEQYF.

This clonotype was seen ten or more times. V gene TRBV20-1 combines with J gene TRBJ2-3; 8 bases agree with TRBD2. CDR1 is DFQATT and CDR2 is SNEGSKA in the germline V gene (reference sequence). The CDR3 length is 13 residues. CDR3 sequence: CRPGGANTDTQYF. Here the CDR3 DNA reads TGCAGACCCGGGGGGGCAAACACAGATACGCAGTATTTT.

This clonotype has more than one count but fewer than ten. The chain joins TRBV4-2 to TRBJ1-3; D is unclear. CDR1 and CDR2 from the germline V gene are LGHNA and YNFKEQ. V lost 0 bases and J 5 bases, leaving 5 bases between the germline ends. The CDR3 has 13 residues. This CDR3 is CASSQDRRNTIYF. As DNA, the CDR3 is TGTGCCAGCAGCCAAGACAGGAGAAACACCATATATTTT.